The clone carrying this T cell receptor (beta chain) came up many times. Its matching antigen is unknown. This sample was included in a study of human T cells and chemical hapten exposure. Overall study: Read at 6 days, the patch tests placed 0.01% DPC on the upper back. Patients, chiefly female, had alopecia areata, totalis or universalis. Study outcomes and limitations: It was expanded TCRs that formed significantly more large CDR3 similarity clusters than controls did.

As for time point: patch test 1, 2 weeks after DPC sensitization. Treatment reported: therapeutic diphenylcyclopropenone sensitization with weekly scalp DPC. Unique molecular identifiers were attached to individual cDNA molecules within the library. MiXCR, applied by TCRdb to the RACE reads, yields one record per CDR3 protein. The sample consists of some 380,000 distinct CDR3 sequences, 4.8% of them appearing once. Germline V CDR1 and CDR2: MGHDK, SYGVNS. The V end lost 3 bases, the J end lost 6 bases, and 4 bases lay between the germline ends. This CDR3 region has 11 residues. The chain combines TRBV25-1 with TRBJ2-3; D is unclear. The TCR sequence derives from a woman between 45 and 60 years old with alopecia areata. Some clones in this sample may be carry-over from other donors' samples. Specimen: whole blood, collected in connection with sensitization to the hapten diphenylcyclopropenone (DPC). CDR3: CASSDPDTQYF. The CDR3 nucleotides read TGTGCCAGCAGTGACCCGGATACGCAGTATTTT.